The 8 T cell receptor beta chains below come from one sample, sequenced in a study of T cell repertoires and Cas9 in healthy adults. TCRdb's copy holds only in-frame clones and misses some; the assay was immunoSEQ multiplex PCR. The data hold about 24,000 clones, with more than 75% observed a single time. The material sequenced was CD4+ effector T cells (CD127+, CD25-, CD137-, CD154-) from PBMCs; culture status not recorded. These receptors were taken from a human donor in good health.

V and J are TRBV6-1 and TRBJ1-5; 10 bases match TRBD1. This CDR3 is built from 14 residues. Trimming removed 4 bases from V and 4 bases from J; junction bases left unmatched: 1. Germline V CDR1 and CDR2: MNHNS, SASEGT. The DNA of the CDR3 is TGTGCCAGCAGTGGGACAGGGGGTAATCAGCCCCAGCATTTT. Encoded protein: CASSGTGGNQPQHF.

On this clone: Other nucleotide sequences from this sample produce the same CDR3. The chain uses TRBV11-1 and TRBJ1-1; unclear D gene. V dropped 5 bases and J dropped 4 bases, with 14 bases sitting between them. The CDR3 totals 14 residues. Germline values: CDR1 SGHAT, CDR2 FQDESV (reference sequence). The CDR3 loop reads CASSLGEDGTEAFF. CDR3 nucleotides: TGTGCCAGCAGCCTAGGCGAGGATGGCACTGAAGCTTTCTTT.

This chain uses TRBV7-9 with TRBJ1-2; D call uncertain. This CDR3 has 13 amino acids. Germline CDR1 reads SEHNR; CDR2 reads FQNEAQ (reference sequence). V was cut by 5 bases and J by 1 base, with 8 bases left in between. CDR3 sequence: CASSVDLNYGYTF. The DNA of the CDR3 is TGTGCCAGCAGCGTGGACCTTAACTATGGCTACACCTTC.

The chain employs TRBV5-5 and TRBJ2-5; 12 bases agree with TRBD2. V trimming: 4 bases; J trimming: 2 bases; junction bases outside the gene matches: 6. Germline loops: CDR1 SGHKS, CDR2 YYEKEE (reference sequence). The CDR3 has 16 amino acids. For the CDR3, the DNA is TGTGCCAGCAGCATTTGGACTAGCGGGGATCAAGAGACCCAGTACTTC. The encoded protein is CASSIWTSGDQETQYF.

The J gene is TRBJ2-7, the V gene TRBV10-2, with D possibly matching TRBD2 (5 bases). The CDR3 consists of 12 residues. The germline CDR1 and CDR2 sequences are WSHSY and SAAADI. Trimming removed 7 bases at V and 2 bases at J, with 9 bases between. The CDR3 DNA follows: TGCGCCAGCAATGACGGGACCTACGAGCAGTACTTC. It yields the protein CASNDGTYEQYF.

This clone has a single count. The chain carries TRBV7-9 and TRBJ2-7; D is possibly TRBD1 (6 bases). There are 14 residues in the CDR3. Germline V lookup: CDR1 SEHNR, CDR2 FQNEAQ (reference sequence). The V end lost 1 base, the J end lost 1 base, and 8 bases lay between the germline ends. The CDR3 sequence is CASSLDRASYEQYF. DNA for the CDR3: TGTGCCAGCAGCTTAGACAGGGCGTCCTACGAGCAGTACTTC.

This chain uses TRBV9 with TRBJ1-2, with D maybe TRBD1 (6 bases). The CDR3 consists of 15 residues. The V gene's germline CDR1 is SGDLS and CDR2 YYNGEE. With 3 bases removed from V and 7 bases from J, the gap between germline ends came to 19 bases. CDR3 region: CASSADQGYYGGYTF. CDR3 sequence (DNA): TGTGCCAGCAGCGCGGATCAGGGGTACTATGGTGGCTACACCTTC. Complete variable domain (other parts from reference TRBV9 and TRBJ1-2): DSGVTQTPKHLITATGQRVTLRCSPRSGDLSVYWYQQSLDQGLQFLIQYYNGEERAKGNILERFSAQQFPDLHSELNLSSLELGDSALYFCASSADQGYYGGYTFGSGTRLTVV.

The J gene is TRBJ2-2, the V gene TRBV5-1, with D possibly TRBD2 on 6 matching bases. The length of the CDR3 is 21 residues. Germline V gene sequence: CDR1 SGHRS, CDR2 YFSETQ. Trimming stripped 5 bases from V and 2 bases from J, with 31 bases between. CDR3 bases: TGCGCCAGCAGATTAGTGAGGAGCTGGGGGGTGGTCGAGAATAACACCGGGGAGCTGTTTTTT. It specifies CASRLVRSWGVVENNTGELFF. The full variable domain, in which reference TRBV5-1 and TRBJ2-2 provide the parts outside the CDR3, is KAGVTQTPRYLIKTRGQQVTLSCSPISGHRSVSWYQQTPGQGLQFLFEYFSETQRNKGNFPGRFSGRQFSNSRSEMNVSTLELGDSALYLCASRLVRSWGVVENNTGELFFGEGSRLTVL.